These 21 T cell receptor beta chains came from one sample sequenced in a study of T cell repertoires in cytomegalovirus infection. Using its own MiXCR run on the reads, TCRdb lists one record per CDR3 protein. The sample yields about 360,000 distinct CDR3 sequences, roughly 18% seen once. Sample: PBMCs. The receptors were sampled from a human donor in good health (CMV status not recorded). Some clones in this sample may be carry-over from other donors' samples.

This clonotype showed up just a few times. V is TRBV7-2 and J is TRBJ2-1; 7 bases line up with TRBD2. Looked up from germline, CDR1 is SGHTA and CDR2 is FQGNSA. V was pared by 6 bases and J by 0 bases, with 8 bases of the junction left unmatched. The CDR3 loop spans 16 amino acids. The DNA for the CDR3 is TGTGCCAGCAGACCACTAGCGACTAGCTCCTACAATGAGCAGTTCTTC. Translating gives CASRPLATSSYNEQFF.

The count of this clonotype is one. The chain is built from TRBV20-1 and TRBJ2-3, with TRBD2 matching 10 bases. Germline V gives CDR1 DFQATT, CDR2 SNEGSKA (reference sequence). CDR3 length: 14 residues. J lost 4 bases, V lost 8 bases, and 9 bases had no gene match. The CDR3 nucleotides are TGCAGTCCAATGAAGCGGGAGGGCCCAGATACGCAGTATTTT. Protein product: CSPMKREGPDTQYF.

This clonotype came up many times. The CDR3 reads CASSPRGGRGALEQYF. In DNA form, the CDR3 reads TGTGCCAGCAGCCCGCGGGGGGGACGCGGGGCTCTTGAGCAGTACTTC. The chain has TRBV7-2 and TRBJ2-7, with 9 positions matching TRBD2. Trimming removed 5 bases from V and 7 bases from J; junction bases left unmatched: 15. This CDR3 is built from 16 residues. In germline, CDR1 is SGHTA, CDR2 FQGNSA. Full variable domain (rest looked up from reference TRBV7-2 and TRBJ2-7): GAGVSQSPSNKVTEKGKDVELRCDPISGHTALYWYRQSLGQGLEFLIYFQGNSAPDKSGLPSDRFSAERTGGSVSTLTIQRTQQEDSAVYLCASSPRGGRGALEQYFGPGTRLTVT.

Only a few counts were recorded for this clonotype. The V call is TRBV7-2, the J call TRBJ1-5, with D hard to call. Trimming shortened V by 1 base and J by 6 bases, and 13 bases separated the two germline ends. This CDR3 has 15 residues. The germline CDR1 and CDR2 sequences are SGHTA and FQGNSA. CDR3 bases: TGTGCCAGCAGCTTAGGGGGAGGCCTCGCTCAGCCCCAGCATTTT. Protein: CASSLGGGLAQPQHF.

The genes are TRBV11-2 and TRBJ2-1; 10 nucleotides align to TRBD2. CDR3 length equals 16 residues. The V segment lost 5 bases and the J segment 2 bases; nucleotides outside the gene matches: 6. The germline V gene has CDR1 SGHAT and CDR2 FQNNGV. This CDR3 reads CASSPAGLAAYNEQFF. The CDR3 coding sequence is TGTGCCAGCAGCCCCGCCGGACTAGCGGCCTACAATGAGCAGTTCTTC.

This clonotype was found a few times. This rearrangement joins TRBV6-5 to TRBJ1-5; D uncertain. The length of the CDR3 is 14 residues. Germline V gene sequence: CDR1 MNHEY, CDR2 SVGAGI. V was shortened by 2 bases and J by 0 bases, with 5 bases between the two germline ends. Here the CDR3 DNA reads TGTGCCAGCAGTTACAGATATAGCAATCAGCCCCAGCATTTT. Translating gives CASSYRYSNQPQHF.

This clonotype was counted only a few times. The chain couples TRBV20-1 to TRBJ2-2, with unresolved D. From germline, CDR1 is DFQATT and CDR2 SNEGSKA (reference sequence). The CDR3 runs 13 residues. Trimming pared 6 bases from V and 2 bases from J, leaving 10 bases between. The CDR3, as DNA: TGCAGTGCCTCGACCGGCAACACCGGGGAGCTGTTTTTT. Translating it yields CSASTGNTGELFF.

This clonotype has ten or more counts. This chain joins TRBV11-2 and TRBJ2-3; 7 bases align to TRBD1. In germline, CDR1 is SGHAT, CDR2 FQNNGV. The V and J ends lost 5 bases and 8 bases, in that order; junction bases with no gene match: 7. This CDR3 region has 13 residues. This CDR3 is CASSPTRQGTQYF. CDR3 bases: TGTGCCAGCAGCCCCACCCGACAGGGTACGCAGTATTTT.

This clonotype was picked up a small number of times. The chain couples TRBV20-1 to TRBJ1-6; D remains ambiguous. Between the trimmed V and J ends, which lost 4 bases and 8 bases, there was a span of 12 bases. This CDR3 region has 13 residues. From germline, CDR1 is DFQATT and CDR2 SNEGSKA (reference sequence). The CDR3 reads CSAKVWWDSPLHF. CDR3 nucleotides: TGCAGTGCTAAGGTCTGGTGGGATTCACCCCTCCACTTT.

This rearrangement joins TRBV6-2 or TRBV6-3 to TRBJ2-1, with TRBD2 identical over 12 bases. The CDR3 consists of 16 residues. Germline CDR1 reads MNHEY; CDR2 reads SVGEGT. J lost 4 bases, V lost 6 bases, and 7 bases had no gene match. The CDR3 here is CASSSSSGRGYNEQFF. As DNA, the CDR3 is TGTGCCAGCAGCTCCTCTAGCGGGAGGGGGTACAATGAGCAGTTCTTC.

This clonotype came up many times. The V call is TRBV7-2, the J call TRBJ1-5, with 7 bases identical to TRBD1. Germline values: CDR1 SGHTA, CDR2 FQGNSA. The ends lost 3 bases at V and 4 bases at J; junction bases unmatched: 6. The CDR3 has 15 amino acids. The DNA of the CDR3 is TGTGCCAGCAGCTTGGTTGGGACAGATAATCAGCCCCAGCATTTT. Amino acids: CASSLVGTDNQPQHF.

This clonotype turned up a few times. The genes are TRBV24-1 and TRBJ2-2; D may correspond to TRBD1 or TRBD2 (5 bases each). The germline gives CDR1 KGHDR, CDR2 SFDVKD. The V end lost 3 bases, the J end lost 5 bases, and 15 bases lay between the germline ends. The CDR3 spans 16 residues. The CDR3 loop reads CATSDPGERGTGELFF. CDR3 DNA sequence: TGTGCCACCAGTGATCCCGGGGAAAGGGGAACCGGGGAGCTGTTTTTT.

In its sample, this clonotype was seen many times. This chain links TRBV4-3 with TRBJ1-1; weak D call: TRBD1 (6 bases). CDR3 length equals 14 residues. The V gene's germline CDR1 is LGHNA and CDR2 YSLEER. The V end lost 5 bases, the J end lost 5 bases, and 15 bases lay between the germline ends. The CDR3 DNA follows: TGCGCCAGCAGCTTAGGACGGGGGCAGACTGAAGCTTTCTTT. The encoded protein is CASSLGRGQTEAFF.

The chain uses TRBV20-1 and TRBJ1-1; no clear D gene. The germline V and J ends were trimmed by 3 bases and 6 bases, with 20 bases remaining between them. This CDR3 is built from 15 residues. CDR1 and CDR2 from the germline V gene are DFQATT and SNEGSKA (reference sequence). The CDR3 spells CSASVVGPGGAEAFF. The CDR3 DNA is TGCAGTGCTAGCGTCGTTGGGCCGGGCGGGGCTGAAGCTTTCTTT.

The chain joins TRBV7-9 to TRBJ2-2, with unresolved D. The germline V gene encodes CDR1 SEHNR and CDR2 FQNEAQ (reference sequence). Trimming stripped 4 bases from V and 11 bases from J, with 17 bases between. This CDR3 has 14 residues. For the CDR3, the DNA is TGTGCCAGCAGCTCGCTTGACGGCTATGGAGAGCTGTTTTTT. This translates into CASSSLDGYGELFF.

The J gene is TRBJ2-5, the V gene TRBV12-3 or TRBV12-4, with a tentative D call TRBD2 (7 bases). This CDR3 has 15 amino acids. V was pared by 2 bases and J by 5 bases, with 15 bases between. The CDR3 DNA reads as TGTGCCAGCAGTTTAAGGGGGAGGGCCTCGGAGACCCAGTACTTC. It is translated as CASSLRGRASETQYF.

This chain uses TRBV7-9 with TRBJ2-1; the D gene is possibly TRBD2 (6 bases). The V gene's germline CDR1 is SEHNR and CDR2 FQNEAQ (reference sequence). The CDR3 length is 16 residues. V gave up 1 base and J gave up 3 bases, with 13 bases separating them. The DNA of the CDR3 is TGTGCCAGCAGCTTAGTGATTAGCGGAGGCTACAATGAGCAGTTCTTC. Translation gives CASSLVISGGYNEQFF. Together with reference TRBV7-9 and TRBJ2-1, the CDR3 gives the full variable domain: DTGVSQNPRHKITKRGQNVTFRCDPISEHNRLYWYRQTLGQGPEFLTYFQNEAQLEKSRLLSDRFSAERPKGSFSTLEIQRTEQGDSAMYLCASSLVISGGYNEQFFGPGTRLTVL.

This clonotype showed up just a few times. The V call is TRBV12-3 or TRBV12-4, the J call TRBJ2-6; D may match TRBD1 or TRBD2 (6 bases each). Trimming took off 3 bases at V and 0 bases at J, with 9 bases between the two ends. This CDR3 spans 16 amino acids. DNA for the CDR3: TGTGCCAGCAGTTTTTCGGGGGCCTCTGGGGCCAACGTCCTGACTTTC. Encoded protein: CASSFSGASGANVLTF.

The CDR3 coding sequence is TGCAGCGTCATCGGTAGGGGACAGGGTTATCAGCCCCAGCATTTT. Translating it yields CSVIGRGQGYQPQHF. The rearrangement joins TRBV29-1 to TRBJ1-5, with 9 bases lining up with TRBD1. Germline-derived CDR1 and CDR2 are SQVTM and ANQGSEA. CDR3 length: 15 residues. The J segment lost 5 bases and the V segment lost 6 bases, leaving 11 bases of the junction unmatched.

The rearrangement uses TRBV7-8 and TRBJ1-6; D remains unclear. The CDR3 covers 17 residues. Germline V lookup: CDR1 SGHVS, CDR2 FQNEAQ. Trimming stripped 0 bases from V and 0 bases from J, with 9 bases between. CDR3 amino acids: CASSLALGTSYNSPLHF. CDR3 DNA: TGTGCCAGCAGCTTAGCGCTCGGAACCTCCTATAATTCACCCCTCCACTTT.

The rearrangement joins TRBV10-3 to TRBJ1-6, with a tentative D call TRBD1 (5 bases). There are 17 residues in the CDR3. Trimming stripped 10 bases from V and 6 bases from J, with 25 bases between. The V gene's germline CDR1 is ENHRY and CDR2 SYGVKD. The CDR3 protein is CATKGARDVFSNSPLHF. For the CDR3, the DNA is TGTGCCACCAAAGGGGCCAGAGATGTATTTAGTAATTCACCCCTCCACTTT.